The 4 T cell receptor beta chains below all came from one sample that was sequenced in a study of blood T cell repertoires in COVID-19. The protocol was immunoSEQ multiplex PCR, while the TCRdb copy is restricted to in-frame clones and leaves out a portion. Here the sample spans around 110,000 clones, around nine tenths being singletons. The sample taken for sequencing was peripheral blood. These receptor sequences come from a man between 40 and 49 years old with acute or convalescent COVID-19.

The chain uses TRBV19 and TRBJ1-5, with 7 bases identical to TRBD1. From germline, CDR1 is LNHDA and CDR2 SQIVND (reference sequence). J lost 0 bases, V lost 5 bases, and 1 base had no gene match. The CDR3 is made up of 14 amino acids. The chain's CDR3 is CASSYRGSNQPQHF. CDR3 bases: TGTGCCAGTAGTTACAGGGGTAGCAATCAGCCCCAGCATTTT.

Only one count was recorded for this clone. The rearrangement links TRBV12-3 or TRBV12-4 to TRBJ2-7, with D maybe TRBD2 (6 bases). V lost 9 bases and J lost 0, with 12 bases in between. There are 13 residues in the CDR3. Written as DNA, the CDR3 is TGTGCCAGTAACGGGGGAAGCTCCTACGAGCAGTACTTC. This encodes CASNGGSSYEQYF.

The V call is TRBV30, the J call TRBJ2-7, with 8 bases lining up with TRBD2. Germline V gene sequence: CDR1 GTSNPN, CDR2 SVGIG (reference sequence). The CDR3 sequence is 14 residues long. V was pared by 5 bases and J by 0 bases, with 6 bases of the junction left unmatched. Written as DNA, the CDR3 is TGTGCCTGGGGGCGGGGGGAGAGCTCCTACGAGCAGTACTTC. Amino acid sequence: CAWGRGESSYEQYF.

The chain carries TRBV18 and TRBJ2-2; tentative D call: TRBD1 (6 bases). V shed 3 bases and J shed 4 bases, with 12 bases lying between them. From germline, CDR1 is KGHSH and CDR2 LQKENI. This CDR3 contains 15 residues. The CDR3 loop is CASSPYTGSTGELFF. The DNA of the CDR3 is TGTGCCAGCTCACCTTATACAGGGAGCACCGGGGAGCTGTTTTTT.